The 32 T cell receptor beta chains presented below share a single source sample, sequenced in a study of OX40 agonist ivuxolimab in advanced cancers. Receptor amplification or capture employed the immunoSEQ multiplex PCR assay. Drawn from immuneACCESS, this table holds only the in-frame rearrangements with V and J called that TCRdb kept. Clones are partly lost; checked studies trace under half to an unresolved V gene and leave the rest unexplained. This sample gives 55,000 to 70,000 clones in total; 75% to 90% of them show up just once. Of the sample, 0.55% to 0.6% is held by the ten largest clones. The sequenced sample was CD4+ or CD8+ T cells sorted from blood, obtained in a trial of the OX40 agonist ivuxolimab. The receptors were sampled from an adult with an advanced solid tumor such as melanoma, head and neck, liver or kidney cancer.

The chain joins TRBV5-1 to TRBJ2-1; TRBD2 matches 9 bases. CDR1 SGHRS and CDR2 YFSETQ come from the germline V gene. Trimming took 0 bases from V and 7 from J; bases not matched to a gene: 8. The CDR3 is made up of 16 amino acids. CDR3 residues: CASSLGGSGRGNEQFF. CDR3 sequence (DNA): TGCGCCAGCAGCTTGGGGGGTAGCGGGAGAGGGAATGAGCAGTTCTTC.

The chain is built from TRBV6-5 and TRBJ1-5, with D maybe TRBD1 (5 bases). This CDR3 is 15 amino acids long. V was trimmed by 0 bases and J by 7 bases, leaving 13 bases between them. The germline gives CDR1 MNHEY, CDR2 SVGAGI. CDR3 DNA: TGTGCCAGCAGTTACTCGGGGGGTCAAGCCCAGCCCCAGCATTTT. Protein product: CASSYSGGQAQPQHF.

The chain uses TRBV27 and TRBJ2-3, with 7 bases identical to TRBD2. The CDR3 is 15 residues long. Losses at the gene ends were 5 bases for V and 1 base for J; bases not matched to a gene: 6. Germline loops: CDR1 MNHEY, CDR2 SMNVEV (reference sequence). The CDR3, as DNA: TGTGCCAGCAGTAGCCTAGCGGCCGGCACAGATACGCAGTATTTT. It specifies CASSSLAAGTDTQYF.

This chain uses TRBV10-3 with TRBJ2-3; D ambiguous. The CDR3 has 16 residues. The V and J ends lost 0 bases and 2 bases respectively, with 12 bases between them. Germline CDR1 is ENHRY and CDR2 is SYGVKD. The CDR3 here is CAISESRPIDTDTQYF. CDR3 DNA: TGTGCCATCAGTGAGTCGAGGCCCATTGACACAGATACGCAGTATTTT.

This chain connects TRBV2 to TRBJ1-5; no definite D call. Trimming removed 6 bases at V and 0 bases at J, with 9 bases between. The CDR3 spans 14 residues. Germline CDR1 and CDR2: SNHLY and FYNNEI. The CDR3 protein is CASSPGLSNQPQHF. The CDR3 DNA is TGTGCCAGCAGCCCGGGTCTTAGCAATCAGCCCCAGCATTTT.

This chain joins TRBV4-2 and TRBJ2-5; tentative D call: TRBD1 (6 bases). The V gene lost 1 base and the J gene lost 4 bases, with 10 bases spanning the gap. Germline assignment: CDR1 LGHNA and CDR2 YNFKEQ. The length of the CDR3 is 14 residues. CDR3 nucleotide sequence: TGTGCCAGCAGCCAAGGACAGGTCGGAGAGACCCAGTACTTC. Residues: CASSQGQVGETQYF.

The CDR3 sequence is CASSPYRGREAFF. In DNA, the CDR3 is TGTGCCAGCAGCCCGTACAGGGGGCGTGAAGCTTTCTTT. The rearrangement uses TRBV28 and TRBJ1-1, with 9 bases aligning to TRBD1. The CDR3 covers 13 residues. Germline values: CDR1 MDHEN, CDR2 SYDVKM. Trimming cost V 6 bases and J 7 bases; bases outside gene matches: 6.

This clone was detected once. The chain recombines TRBV6-5 with TRBJ2-1; D unresolved. V was shortened by 6 bases and J by 10 bases, with 13 bases between the two germline ends. Germline CDR1 MNHEY, CDR2 SVGAGI. The CDR3 consists of 12 residues. The DNA for the CDR3 is TGTGCCAGCAGGGACGGCCTGCAGGAGCAGTTCTTC. Protein product: CASRDGLQEQFF.

The chain combines TRBV5-1 with TRBJ2-7, with D perhaps TRBD1 or TRBD2 (5 bases each). V was clipped by 3 bases and J by 0 bases, with 10 bases between them. Germline CDR1 is SGHRS and CDR2 is YFSETQ. The CDR3 is made up of 14 amino acids. In DNA form, the CDR3 reads TGCGCCAGCAGCTACGGGACCAACTCCTACGAGCAGTACTTC. Residues: CASSYGTNSYEQYF.

The chain uses TRBV28 and TRBJ2-2; TRBD1 might be the D (6 bases). Germline V gene sequence: CDR1 MDHEN, CDR2 SYDVKM. The length of the CDR3 is 22 residues. Trimming pared 7 bases from V and 3 bases from J, leaving 36 bases between. The CDR3 sequence is CASIGGFSFSPTRGQDTGELFF. The CDR3 DNA is TGTGCCAGCATTGGAGGCTTCTCCTTTAGCCCCACCAGGGGCCAGGACACCGGGGAGCTGTTTTTT. Based on the CDR3 plus reference TRBV28 and TRBJ2-2, the full variable domain is DVKVTQSSRYLVKRTGEKVFLECVQDMDHENMFWYRQDPGLGLRLIYFSYDVKMKEKGDIPEGYSVSREKKERFSLILESASTNQTSMYLCASIGGFSFSPTRGQDTGELFFGEGSRLTVL.

This clone was counted between two and nine times. This chain connects TRBV9 to TRBJ2-3, with 9 bases that match TRBD2. V dropped 3 bases and J dropped 3; count of bases not matched to a gene: 11. Per germline, CDR1 SGDLS and CDR2 YYNGEE. The CDR3 loop spans 17 amino acids. This chain's CDR3 is CASSETPGGGATDTQYF. The CDR3, as DNA: TGTGCCAGCAGCGAAACCCCCGGCGGGGGGGCTACAGATACGCAGTATTTT.

This clone was counted a few times. J is TRBJ1-4 and V is TRBV5-6; D not resolved. The CDR3 is 16 residues long. The germline V gene encodes CDR1 SGHDT and CDR2 YYEEEE. Trimming shortened V by 3 bases and J by 0 bases, and 12 bases separated the two germline ends. The CDR3 sequence is CASSSVRRATNEKLFF. CDR3 coding DNA: TGTGCCAGCAGCTCTGTACGGCGTGCAACTAATGAAAAACTGTTTTTT.

CDR3: CASRITGSWHF. The DNA for the CDR3 is TGTGCCTCCCGGATCACAGGGAGCTGGCATTTT. This sequence joins TRBV28 and TRBJ1-5, with D possibly matching TRBD1 (6 bases). The CDR3 runs 11 residues. V was shortened by 11 bases and J by 15 bases, with 20 bases between the two germline ends. Germline CDR1 is MDHEN and CDR2 is SYDVKM.

This chain links TRBV19 with TRBJ1-5, with D unclear. The CDR3 sequence is 13 residues long. Germline CDR1 reads LNHDA; CDR2 reads SQIVND (reference sequence). Trimming removed 3 bases from V and 4 bases from J, with 7 bases in between. This chain's CDR3 is CASSMRRNQPQHF. In nucleotides, the CDR3 is TGTGCCAGTAGTATGAGGAGAAATCAGCCCCAGCATTTT.

This sequence joins TRBV28 and TRBJ2-7; tentatively, D is TRBD2 (6 bases). This CDR3 is built from 14 residues. Trimming took off 5 bases at V and 6 bases at J, with 17 bases between the two ends. The germline V gene encodes CDR1 MDHEN and CDR2 SYDVKM. CDR3 sequence: CASSIPGGLGEQYF. For the CDR3, the DNA is TGTGCCAGCAGTATCCCCGGGGGTTTGGGCGAGCAGTACTTC.

CDR3 in amino acids: CASSLSDRGGEQYF. The CDR3 nucleotides read TGTGCCAGCAGCTTATCGGACAGGGGAGGCGAGCAGTACTTC. This chain links TRBV7-9 with TRBJ2-7; 9 bases map to TRBD1. CDR1 is SEHNR and CDR2 is FQNEAQ in the germline V gene (reference sequence). The V and J ends lost 2 bases and 6 bases, in that order; junction bases with no gene match: 5. The CDR3 consists of 14 residues.

The chain carries TRBV18 and TRBJ2-5, with TRBD1 matching 11 bases. The germline gives CDR1 KGHSH, CDR2 LQKENI. This CDR3 comprises 15 residues. The J segment lost 4 bases and the V segment lost 6 bases, leaving 7 bases of the junction unmatched. CDR3 DNA sequence: TGTGCCAGCTCCCCGGCCGGGACAGGGGGAGAGACCCAGTACTTC. It translates to CASSPAGTGGETQYF.

This clone has only one observation. The chain couples TRBV5-1 to TRBJ2-5; no definite D call. In germline, CDR1 is SGHRS, CDR2 YFSETQ. The CDR3 consists of 15 residues. Trimming took 0 bases from V and 4 from J, leaving 13 bases between them. DNA for the CDR3: TGCGCCAGCAGCTTGGATAGGGCTCTCCGAGAGACCCAGTACTTC. This encodes CASSLDRALRETQYF.

The chain employs TRBV25-1 and TRBJ2-1; the match to TRBD2 covers 10 bases. After removal of 3 bases from V and 5 bases from J, the junction contained 4 bases not matched to a gene. CDR3 size: 15 residues. Per the germline V gene, CDR1 is MGHDK and CDR2 is SYGVNS. CDR3 amino acids: CASSETGLADNEQFF. In DNA, the CDR3 is TGTGCCAGCAGTGAGACCGGACTAGCGGACAATGAGCAGTTCTTC.

The V and J genes are TRBV15 and TRBJ1-5; D not certain. CDR3 length equals 14 residues. V lost 0 bases to trimming and J lost 5 bases, with 8 bases between them. CDR1 LNHNV and CDR2 YYDKDF come from the germline V gene (reference sequence). CDR3 sequence: CATSRDSQHQPQHF. In nucleotides, the CDR3 is TGTGCCACCAGCAGAGATTCACAGCATCAGCCCCAGCATTTT.

CDR3 coding DNA: TGTGCCAGCAGTACTGACCCAGGGAACACTGAAGCTTTCTTT. Residues: CASSTDPGNTEAFF. This sequence joins TRBV6-6 and TRBJ1-1; D is unresolved. The CDR3 totals 14 residues. From germline, CDR1 is MNHNY and CDR2 SVGAGI (reference sequence). V was shortened by 5 bases and J by 1 base, with 11 bases between the two germline ends.

The chain couples TRBV2 to TRBJ1-2, with D possibly TRBD1 on 6 matching bases. CDR3 length equals 14 residues. Germline lookup yields CDR1 SNHLY and CDR2 FYNNEI. V lost 10 bases to trimming and J lost 0 bases, with 15 bases between them. The CDR3 loop is CAIVPGTSNYGYTF. The CDR3 DNA sequence: TGTGCCATTGTACCCGGGACATCTAACTATGGCTACACCTTC.

The gene calls are TRBV29-1 and TRBJ1-1; possibly TRBD1 for D (6 bases). Germline CDR1 and CDR2: SQVTM and ANQGSEA. The CDR3 totals 15 residues. V lost 2 bases, J lost 1 base, and 14 bases lay in between. The CDR3 DNA sequence: TGCAGCGTTGAAACCAGGGGCAGGGGGAACACTGAAGCTTTCTTT. Protein sequence: CSVETRGRGNTEAFF.

A note on this clone: One end of the junction fails to match germline, which may point to a read error. The chain employs TRBV7-2 and TRBJ2-3, with a tentative D call TRBD2 (5 bases). From germline, CDR1 is SGHTA and CDR2 FQGNSA. The CDR3 is 14 amino acids. The CDR3 region has the DNA TGTGCCAGCAGCCTAGCTGGGAACATAGATACGCAGTATTTT. Amino acid sequence: CASSLAGNIDTQYF. The complete variable domain, with remaining parts taken from reference TRBV7-2 and TRBJ2-3, reads GAGVSQSPSNKVTEKGKDVELRCDPISGHTALYWYRQSLGQGLEFLIYFQGNSAPDKSGLPSDRFSAERTGGSVSTLTIQRTQQEDSAVYLCASSLAGNIDTQYFGPGTRLTVL.

The J gene is TRBJ1-6, the V gene TRBV6-1; TRBD1 matches at 9 bases. The junction had 8 bases not matched to a gene; V was cut back by 10 bases and J by 10 bases. CDR3 length equals 13 residues. Germline CDR1 is MNHNS and CDR2 is SASEGT. CDR3 region: CATKDRGGSPLHF. The CDR3 DNA is TGTGCCACCAAAGACAGGGGGGGATCACCCCTCCACTTT.

The chain couples TRBV7-9 to TRBJ1-2; a possible D gene is TRBD1 (6 bases). Germline V gene data show CDR1 as SEHNR and CDR2 as FQNEAQ (reference sequence). The CDR3 contains 15 residues. V lost 5 bases and J lost 8, with 21 bases in between. Written as DNA, the CDR3 is TGTGCCAGCAGCCAAAACGACAGGACCTCCCGGGGCTACACCTTC. Translation: CASSQNDRTSRGYTF.

The V gene is TRBV13, the J gene TRBJ1-2, with a tentative D call TRBD1 (5 bases). Germline assignment: CDR1 PRHDT and CDR2 FYEKMQ (reference sequence). The length of the CDR3 is 15 residues. The V and J ends lost 2 bases and 1 base respectively, with 11 bases between them. The CDR3: CASSLRAGINYGYTF. The CDR3 DNA reads TGTGCCAGCAGCTTACGGGCAGGGATTAACTATGGCTACACCTTC.

The chain couples TRBV19 to TRBJ2-3; 7 nucleotides align to TRBD1. V shed 4 bases, J shed 2 bases, and the junction held 6 bases outside the gene matches. CDR1 and CDR2 from the germline V gene are LNHDA and SQIVND (reference sequence). The CDR3 is 15 residues long. CDR3 DNA: TGTGCCAGTAGTACGTGGGACAGCCTCACAGATACGCAGTATTTT. Protein: CASSTWDSLTDTQYF.

CDR3: CATSRAPAGGGRAQTQYF. The CDR3 DNA reads TGTGCCACCAGCCGCGCTCCCGCGGGGGGCGGGAGGGCCCAGACCCAGTACTTC. V is TRBV15 and J is TRBJ2-5; 9 nucleotides line up with TRBD2. This CDR3 contains 18 residues. V dropped 5 bases and J dropped 6; count of bases not matched to a gene: 19. CDR1 and CDR2 from the germline V gene are LNHNV and YYDKDF (reference sequence).

V gene TRBV5-4 combines with J gene TRBJ2-3; no clear D gene. The germline V gene encodes CDR1 SGHNT and CDR2 YYREEE (reference sequence). V was trimmed by 0 bases and J by 0 bases, leaving 5 bases between them. There are 14 residues in the CDR3. In nucleotides, the CDR3 is TGTGCCAGCAGCTTGGGTCATAGCACAGATACGCAGTATTTT. This translates into CASSLGHSTDTQYF.

The chain uses TRBV20-1 and TRBJ1-1; D gene uncertain. The V gene's germline CDR1 is DFQATT and CDR2 SNEGSKA (reference sequence). This CDR3 contains 11 residues. The germline V and J ends were trimmed by 5 bases and 8 bases, with 12 bases remaining between them. CDR3 region: CSARPYHEAFF. The CDR3 DNA reads as TGCAGTGCTCGTCCCTATCACGAAGCTTTCTTT.

The chain links TRBV14 to TRBJ1-3, with D hard to call. This CDR3 contains 14 residues. Germline V gene lookup returns CDR1 SGHDN and CDR2 FVKESK. The V gene lost 0 bases and the J gene lost 0 bases, with 3 bases spanning the gap. This CDR3 reads CASSQESSGNTIYF. CDR3 DNA sequence: TGTGCCAGCAGCCAAGAATCCTCTGGAAACACCATATATTTT.